This T cell receptor (beta chain) was sequenced during a study of Ad26.COV2.S vaccination and SARS-CoV-2 variants. The overall study: By the intramuscular route, Ad26.COV2.S was given once, or twice 56 days apart.

Treatment indicated: roughly 18 received Ad26.COV2.S at low or high dose, single or two shots; roughly 5 received placebo; per-sample allocation not given. Collection of the samples took place on day 63 after the first injection of vaccine or placebo. The data were produced by immunoSEQ multiplex PCR, yet TCRdb's version contains in-frame clones alone and is incomplete. There are some 420,000 clones in the sample; roughly 90% occur only once, and 3.6% lies in the top ten. Germline loops: CDR1 SNHLY, CDR2 FYNNEI. This CDR3 is built from 16 residues. V lost 2 bases and J lost 0, with 10 bases in between.

The clonotype originates from a person between 18 and 65 years old who received the Ad26.COV2.S COVID-19 vaccine or a placebo. The chain carries TRBV2 and TRBJ1-4; D is uncertain. The starting material was peripheral blood, obtained in a trial of Ad26.COV2.S vaccine versus placebo. CDR3 in DNA: TGTGCCAGCAGTGAAATTCAGGTAGCAACTAATGAAAAACTGTTTTTT. Translating it yields CASSEIQVATNEKLFF.